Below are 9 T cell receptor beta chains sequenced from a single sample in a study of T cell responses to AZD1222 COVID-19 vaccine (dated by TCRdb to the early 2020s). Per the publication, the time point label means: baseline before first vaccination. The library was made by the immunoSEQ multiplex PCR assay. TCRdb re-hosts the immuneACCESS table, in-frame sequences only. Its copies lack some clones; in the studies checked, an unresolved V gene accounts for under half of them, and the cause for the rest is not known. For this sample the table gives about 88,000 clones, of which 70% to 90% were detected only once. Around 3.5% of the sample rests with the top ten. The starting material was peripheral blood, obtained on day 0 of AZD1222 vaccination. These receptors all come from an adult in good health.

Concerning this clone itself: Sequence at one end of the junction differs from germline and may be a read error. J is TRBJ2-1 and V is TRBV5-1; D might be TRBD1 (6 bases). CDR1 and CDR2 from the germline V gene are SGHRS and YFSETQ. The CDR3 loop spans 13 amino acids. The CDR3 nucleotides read TGCGCCAGCAGCTACGAGAGACAGGCCCCCGGGGTCTTC. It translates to CASSYERQAPGVF.

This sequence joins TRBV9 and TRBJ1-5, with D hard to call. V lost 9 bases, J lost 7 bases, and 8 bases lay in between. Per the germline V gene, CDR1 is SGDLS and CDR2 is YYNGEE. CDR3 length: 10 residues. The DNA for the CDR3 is TGTGCCATCCTCACGCAGCCCCAGCATTTT. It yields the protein CAILTQPQHF.

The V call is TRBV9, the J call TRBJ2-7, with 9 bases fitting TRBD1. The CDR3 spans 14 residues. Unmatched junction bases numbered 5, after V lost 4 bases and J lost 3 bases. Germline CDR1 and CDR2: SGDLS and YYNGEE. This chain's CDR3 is CASSPGQGNYEQYF. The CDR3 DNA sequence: TGTGCCAGCAGCCCCGGACAGGGGAACTACGAGCAGTACTTC.

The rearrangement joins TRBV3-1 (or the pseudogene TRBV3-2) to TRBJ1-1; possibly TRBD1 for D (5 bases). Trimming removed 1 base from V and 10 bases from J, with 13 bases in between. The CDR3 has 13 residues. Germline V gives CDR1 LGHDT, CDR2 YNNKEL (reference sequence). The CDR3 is CASSQAGGSGAFF. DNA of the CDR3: TGTGCCAGCAGCCAAGCGGGGGGTTCAGGAGCTTTCTTT.

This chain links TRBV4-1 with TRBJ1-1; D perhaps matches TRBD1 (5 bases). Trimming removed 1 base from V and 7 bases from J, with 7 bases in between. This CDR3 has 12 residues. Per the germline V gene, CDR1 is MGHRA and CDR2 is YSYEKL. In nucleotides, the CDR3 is TGCGCCAGCAGCCAAGGACAGCTTGAAGCTTTCTTT. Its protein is CASSQGQLEAFF.

The CDR3 sequence is CASRPGWDLENTIYF. CDR3 bases: TGTGCCAGCCGCCCAGGGTGGGACCTGGAAAACACCATATATTTT. The V and J genes are TRBV27 and TRBJ1-3; weak D call: TRBD1 (5 bases). Germline V gene lookup returns CDR1 MNHEY and CDR2 SMNVEV (reference sequence). CDR3 size: 15 residues. V shed 8 bases and J shed 6 bases, with 20 bases lying between them.

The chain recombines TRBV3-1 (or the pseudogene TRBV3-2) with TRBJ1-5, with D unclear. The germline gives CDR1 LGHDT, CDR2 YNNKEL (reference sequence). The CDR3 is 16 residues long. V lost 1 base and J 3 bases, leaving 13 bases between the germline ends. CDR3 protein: CASSQGPPDHNQPQHF. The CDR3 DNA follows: TGTGCCAGCAGCCAAGGTCCCCCCGACCACAATCAGCCCCAGCATTTT.

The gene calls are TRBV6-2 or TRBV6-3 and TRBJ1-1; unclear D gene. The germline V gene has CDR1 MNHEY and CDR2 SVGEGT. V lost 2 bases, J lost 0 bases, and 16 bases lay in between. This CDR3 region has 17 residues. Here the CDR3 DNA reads TGTGCCAGCAGTTACCTAGTGGATAGACGGTTGAACACTGAAGCTTTCTTT. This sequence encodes CASSYLVDRRLNTEAFF.

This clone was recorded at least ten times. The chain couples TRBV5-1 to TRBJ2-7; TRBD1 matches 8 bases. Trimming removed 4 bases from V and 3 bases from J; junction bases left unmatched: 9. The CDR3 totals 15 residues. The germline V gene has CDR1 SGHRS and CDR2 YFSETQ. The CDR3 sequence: CASSAWTGLRYEQYF. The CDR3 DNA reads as TGCGCCAGCAGCGCTTGGACAGGGCTACGCTACGAGCAGTACTTC.